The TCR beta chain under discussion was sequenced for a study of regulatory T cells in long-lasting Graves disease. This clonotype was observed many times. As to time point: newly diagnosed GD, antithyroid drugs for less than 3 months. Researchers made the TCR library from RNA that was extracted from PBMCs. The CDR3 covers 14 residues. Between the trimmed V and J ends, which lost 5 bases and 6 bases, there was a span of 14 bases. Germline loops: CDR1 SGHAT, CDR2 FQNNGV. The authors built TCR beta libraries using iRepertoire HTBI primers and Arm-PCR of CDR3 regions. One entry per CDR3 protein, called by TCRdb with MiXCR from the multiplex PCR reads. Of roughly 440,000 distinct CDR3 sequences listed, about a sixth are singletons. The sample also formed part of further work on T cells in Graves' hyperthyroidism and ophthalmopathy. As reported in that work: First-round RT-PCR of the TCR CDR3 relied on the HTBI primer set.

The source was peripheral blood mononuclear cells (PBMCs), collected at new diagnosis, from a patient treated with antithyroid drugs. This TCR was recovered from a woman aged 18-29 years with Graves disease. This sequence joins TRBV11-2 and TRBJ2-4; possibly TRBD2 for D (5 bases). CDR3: CASSRSGRRNIQYF. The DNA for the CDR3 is TGTGCCAGCAGCCGTTCGGGAAGGAGAAACATTCAGTACTTC.